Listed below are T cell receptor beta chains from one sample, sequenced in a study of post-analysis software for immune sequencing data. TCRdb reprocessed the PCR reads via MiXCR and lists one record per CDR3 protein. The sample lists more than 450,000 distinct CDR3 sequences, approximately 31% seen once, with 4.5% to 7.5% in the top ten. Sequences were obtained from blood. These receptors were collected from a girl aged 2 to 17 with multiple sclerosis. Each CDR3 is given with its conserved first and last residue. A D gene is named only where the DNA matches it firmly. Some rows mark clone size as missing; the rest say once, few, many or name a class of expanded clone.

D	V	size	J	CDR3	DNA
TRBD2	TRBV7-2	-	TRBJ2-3	CASSLVVRGGPSSDTQYF	TGTGCCAGCAGCTTAGTAGTCCGGGGGGGCCCTAGCTCAGATACGCAGTATTTT
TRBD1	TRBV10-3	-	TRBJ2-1	CAIRGQGPYEQFF	TGTGCCATCAGGGGACAGGGACCCTACGAGCAGTTCTTC
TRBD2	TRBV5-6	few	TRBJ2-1	CASKILGGGSYNEQFF	TGTGCCAGCAAAATACTCGGGGGGGGCTCCTACAATGAGCAGTTCTTC
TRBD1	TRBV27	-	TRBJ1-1	CASSAAGTGRTEAFF	TGTGCCAGCAGTGCCGCCGGGACAGGGCGAACTGAAGCTTTCTTT
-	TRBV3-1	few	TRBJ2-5	CASSPTLETQYF	TGTGCCAGCAGCCCGACTTTGGAGACCCAGTACTTC
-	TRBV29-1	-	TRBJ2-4	CSVEGMFSTEGPRWQYF	TGCAGCGTTGAGGGTATGTTTAGCACAGAGGGTCCCCGTTGGCAGTACTTC
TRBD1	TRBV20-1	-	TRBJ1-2	CSAKTGGYGYTF	TGCAGTGCTAAGACAGGGGGCTATGGCTACACCTTC
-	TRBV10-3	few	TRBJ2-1	CAESETRDDEQFF	TGTGCCGAATCCGAGACTAGGGATGACGAGCAGTTCTTC
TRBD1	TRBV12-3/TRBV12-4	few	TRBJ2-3	CASSPSPGTGFTDTQYF	TGTGCCAGCAGTCCCAGCCCCGGGACAGGGTTCACAGATACGCAGTATTTT
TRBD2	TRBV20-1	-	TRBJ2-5	CSASEGLAGLLVTETQYF	TGCAGTGCTAGCGAAGGACTAGCGGGCCTACTCGTGACAGAGACCCAGTACTTC
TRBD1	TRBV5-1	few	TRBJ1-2	CASTTTGGANHGYTF	TGCGCCAGCACCACGACAGGGGGCGCGAATCATGGCTACACCTTC
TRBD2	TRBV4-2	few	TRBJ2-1	CASSQDRSGGYNEQFF	TGTGCCAGCAGCCAAGATAGGAGCGGGGGATACAATGAGCAGTTCTTC
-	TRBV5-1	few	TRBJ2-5	CASSHFGGAGETQYF	TGCGCCAGCAGCCATTTCGGCGGGGCGGGGGAGACCCAGTACTTC
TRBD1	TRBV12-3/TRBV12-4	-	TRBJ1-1	CASRNSGGSGAFF	TGTGCCAGCCGAAATTCAGGGGGCTCGGGAGCTTTCTTT
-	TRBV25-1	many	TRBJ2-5	CASLLSGLETQYF	TGTGCCAGCTTGCTATCGGGCTTGGAGACCCAGTACTTC
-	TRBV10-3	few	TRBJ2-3	CATGTGDSTDTQYF	TGTGCCACCGGGACTGGGGATAGCACAGATACGCAGTATTTT
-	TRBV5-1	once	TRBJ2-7	CASSPGPGSYEQYF	TGCGCCAGCAGCCCGGGGCCTGGCTCCTACGAGCAGTACTTC
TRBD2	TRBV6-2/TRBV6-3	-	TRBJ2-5	CASTATLAGGQRGETQYF	TGTGCCAGCACCGCGACATTAGCGGGGGGGCAGAGAGGAGAGACCCAGTACTTC
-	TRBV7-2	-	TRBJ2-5	CASSSHRDSGHSTEETQYF	TGTGCCAGCAGCTCTCACCGAGACTCGGGACACTCAACCGAAGAGACCCAGTACTTC
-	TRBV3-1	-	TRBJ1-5	CASSQSQWADQPQHF	TGTGCCAGCAGCCAATCCCAATGGGCAGATCAGCCCCAGCATTTT
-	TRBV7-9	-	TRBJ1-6	CAGSSGSPLHF	TGTGCCGGCAGCTCGGGTTCACCCCTCCACTTT
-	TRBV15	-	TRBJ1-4	CATSPILAVRYEKLFF	TGTGCCACCAGCCCGATTCTGGCCGTTAGATATGAAAAACTGTTTTTT
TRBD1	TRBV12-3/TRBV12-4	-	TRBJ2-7	CASSSGGQGAREQYF	TGTGCCAGCAGCTCCGGGGGACAGGGGGCGCGAGAGCAGTACTTC
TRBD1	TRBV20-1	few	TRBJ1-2	CSARDYGQGYGYTF	TGCAGTGCTAGAGATTACGGACAGGGCTATGGCTACACCTTC